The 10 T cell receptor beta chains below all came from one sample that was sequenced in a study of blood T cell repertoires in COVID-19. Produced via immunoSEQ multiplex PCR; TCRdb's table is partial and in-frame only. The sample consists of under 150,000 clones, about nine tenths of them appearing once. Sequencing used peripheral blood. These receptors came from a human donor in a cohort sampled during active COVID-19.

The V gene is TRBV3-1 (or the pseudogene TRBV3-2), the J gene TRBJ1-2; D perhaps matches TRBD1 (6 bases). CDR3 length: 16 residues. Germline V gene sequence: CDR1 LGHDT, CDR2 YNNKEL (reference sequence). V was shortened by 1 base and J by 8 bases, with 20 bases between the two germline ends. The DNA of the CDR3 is TGTGCCAGCAGCCAAGCCGGGACAAGGGCTGGGGAGGGCTACACCTTC. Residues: CASSQAGTRAGEGYTF.

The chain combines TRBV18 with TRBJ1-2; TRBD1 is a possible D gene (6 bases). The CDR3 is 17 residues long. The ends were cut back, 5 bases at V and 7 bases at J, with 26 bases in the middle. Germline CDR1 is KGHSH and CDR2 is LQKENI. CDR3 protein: CASSTFTSSRGDGGYTF. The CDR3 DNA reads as TGTGCCAGCTCAACCTTCACCTCGAGCAGGGGCGATGGTGGCTACACCTTC.

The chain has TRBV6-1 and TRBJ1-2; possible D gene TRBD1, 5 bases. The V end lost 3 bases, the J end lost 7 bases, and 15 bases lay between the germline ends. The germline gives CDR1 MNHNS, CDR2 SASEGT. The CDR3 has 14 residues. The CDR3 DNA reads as TGTGCCAGCAGTGATCCCTCAGGGTTAAGTGGCTACACCTTC. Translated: CASSDPSGLSGYTF.

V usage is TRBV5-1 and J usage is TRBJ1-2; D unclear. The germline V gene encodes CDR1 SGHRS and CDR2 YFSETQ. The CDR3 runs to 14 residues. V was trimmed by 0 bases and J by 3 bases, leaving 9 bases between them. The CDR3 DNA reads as TGCGCCAGCAGCTTGGCCGGGGAGTACTATGGCTACACCTTC. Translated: CASSLAGEYYGYTF.

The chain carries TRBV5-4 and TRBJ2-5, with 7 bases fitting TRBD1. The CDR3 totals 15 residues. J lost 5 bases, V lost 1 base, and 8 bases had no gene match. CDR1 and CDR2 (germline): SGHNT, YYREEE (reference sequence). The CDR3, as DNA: TGTGCCAGCAGCTTGTCGCAGGGGGTAGAGGAGACCCAGTACTTC. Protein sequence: CASSLSQGVEETQYF.

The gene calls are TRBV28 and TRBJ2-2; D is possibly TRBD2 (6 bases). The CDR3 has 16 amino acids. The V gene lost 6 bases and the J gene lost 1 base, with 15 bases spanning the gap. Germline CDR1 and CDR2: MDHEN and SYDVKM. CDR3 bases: TGTGCCAGCAGACCCTCCGGGACTGGGAACACCGGGGAGCTGTTTTTT. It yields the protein CASRPSGTGNTGELFF.

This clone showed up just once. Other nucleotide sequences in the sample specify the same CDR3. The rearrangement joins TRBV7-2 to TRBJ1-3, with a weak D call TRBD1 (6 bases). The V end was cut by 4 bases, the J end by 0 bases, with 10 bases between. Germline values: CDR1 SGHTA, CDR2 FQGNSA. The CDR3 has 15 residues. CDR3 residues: CASSSQGSSGNTIYF. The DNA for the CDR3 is TGTGCCAGCAGCTCCCAGGGGAGCTCTGGAAACACCATATATTTT.

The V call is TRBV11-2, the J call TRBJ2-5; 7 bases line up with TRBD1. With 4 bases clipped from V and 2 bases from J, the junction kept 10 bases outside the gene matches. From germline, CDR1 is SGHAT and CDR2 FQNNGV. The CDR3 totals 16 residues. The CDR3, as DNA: TGTGCCAGCAGCTCTTCCGCCGGGACAGTACAAGAGACCCAGTACTTC. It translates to CASSSSAGTVQETQYF.

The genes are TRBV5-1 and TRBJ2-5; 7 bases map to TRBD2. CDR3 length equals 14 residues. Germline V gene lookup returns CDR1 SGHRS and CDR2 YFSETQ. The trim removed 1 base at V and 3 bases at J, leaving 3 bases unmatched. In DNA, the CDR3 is TGCGCCAGCAGCTTGCAGGGAGGGGAAGAGACCCAGTACTTC. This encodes CASSLQGGEETQYF.

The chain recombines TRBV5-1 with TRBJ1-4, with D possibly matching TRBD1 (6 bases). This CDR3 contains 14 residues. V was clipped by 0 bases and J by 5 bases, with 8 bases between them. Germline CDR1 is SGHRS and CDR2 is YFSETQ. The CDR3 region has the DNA TGCGCCAGCAGCTTGGTCCAGGGGAATGAAAAACTGTTTTTT. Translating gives CASSLVQGNEKLFF. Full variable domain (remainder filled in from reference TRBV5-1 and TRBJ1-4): KAGVTQTPRYLIKTRGQQVTLSCSPISGHRSVSWYQQTPGQGLQFLFEYFSETQRNKGNFPGRFSGRQFSNSRSEMNVSTLELGDSALYLCASSLVQGNEKLFFGSGTQLSVL.